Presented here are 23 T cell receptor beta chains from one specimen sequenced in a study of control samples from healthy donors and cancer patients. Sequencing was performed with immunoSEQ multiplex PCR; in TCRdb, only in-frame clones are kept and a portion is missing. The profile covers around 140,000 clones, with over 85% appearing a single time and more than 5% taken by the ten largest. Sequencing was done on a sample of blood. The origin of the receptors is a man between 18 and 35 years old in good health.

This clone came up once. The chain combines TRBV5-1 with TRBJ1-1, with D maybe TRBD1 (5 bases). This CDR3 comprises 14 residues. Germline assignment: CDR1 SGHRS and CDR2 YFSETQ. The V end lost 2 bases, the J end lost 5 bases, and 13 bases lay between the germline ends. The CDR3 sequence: CASSFKGWQTEAFF. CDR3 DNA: TGCGCCAGCAGCTTCAAGGGGTGGCAAACTGAAGCTTTCTTT.

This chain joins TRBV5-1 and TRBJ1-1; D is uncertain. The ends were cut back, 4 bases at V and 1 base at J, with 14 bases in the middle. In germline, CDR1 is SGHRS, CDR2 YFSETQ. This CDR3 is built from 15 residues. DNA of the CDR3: TGCGCCAGCAGCCCCCGCGAGGGCGGGAACACTGAAGCTTTCTTT. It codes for CASSPREGGNTEAFF.

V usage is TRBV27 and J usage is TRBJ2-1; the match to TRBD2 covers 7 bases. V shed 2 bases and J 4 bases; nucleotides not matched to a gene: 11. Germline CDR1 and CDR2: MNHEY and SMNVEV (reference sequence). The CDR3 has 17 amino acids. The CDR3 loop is CASSLRGRASGYNEQFF. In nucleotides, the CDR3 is TGTGCCAGCAGTTTAAGGGGAAGGGCTAGCGGTTACAATGAGCAGTTCTTC.

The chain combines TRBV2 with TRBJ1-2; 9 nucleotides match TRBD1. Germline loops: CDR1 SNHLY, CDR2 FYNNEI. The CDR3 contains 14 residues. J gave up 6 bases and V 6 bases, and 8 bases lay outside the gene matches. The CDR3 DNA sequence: TGTGCCAGCAGCATCACACAGGGGGCCCATGGCTACACCTTC. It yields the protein CASSITQGAHGYTF.

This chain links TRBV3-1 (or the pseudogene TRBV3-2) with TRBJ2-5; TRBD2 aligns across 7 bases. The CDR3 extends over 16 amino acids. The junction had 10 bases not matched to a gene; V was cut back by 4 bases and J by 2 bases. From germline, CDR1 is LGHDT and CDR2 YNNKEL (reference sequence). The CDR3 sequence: CASSRLSPSGQETQYF. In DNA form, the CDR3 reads TGTGCCAGCAGCCGCCTTTCTCCTAGCGGACAAGAGACCCAGTACTTC.

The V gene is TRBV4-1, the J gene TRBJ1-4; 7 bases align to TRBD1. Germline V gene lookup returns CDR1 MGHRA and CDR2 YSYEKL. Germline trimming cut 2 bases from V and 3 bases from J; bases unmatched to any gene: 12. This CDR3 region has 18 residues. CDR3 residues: CASSQRQRGQLSNEKLFF. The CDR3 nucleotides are TGCGCCAGCAGCCAAAGGCAGCGGGGACAGCTTTCTAATGAAAAACTGTTTTTT.

Here the CDR3 DNA reads TGTGCCAGCAGCTTAGGTCGACTGGGAATGAACACTGAAGCTTTCTTT. Its translation: CASSLGRLGMNTEAFF. The V call is TRBV13, the J call TRBJ1-1; D is ambiguous. CDR3 length equals 16 residues. V shed 0 bases and J shed 0 bases, with 11 bases lying between them. Germline loops: CDR1 PRHDT, CDR2 FYEKMQ (reference sequence).

In nucleotides, the CDR3 is TGTGCCTGGAGTGCACAGGGCAATCAGCCCCAGCATTTT. Encoded protein: CAWSAQGNQPQHF. This chain connects TRBV30 to TRBJ1-5; D perhaps matches TRBD1 (5 bases). CDR3 length equals 13 residues. The V gene lost 1 base and the J gene lost 2 bases, with 6 bases spanning the gap. Germline V gene data show CDR1 as GTSNPN and CDR2 as SVGIG (reference sequence).

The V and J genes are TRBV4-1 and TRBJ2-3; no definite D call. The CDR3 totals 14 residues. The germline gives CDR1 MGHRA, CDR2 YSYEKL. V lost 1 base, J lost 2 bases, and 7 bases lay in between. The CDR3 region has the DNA TGCGCCAGCAGCCAAGGCGGTTTCACAGATACGCAGTATTTT. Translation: CASSQGGFTDTQYF.

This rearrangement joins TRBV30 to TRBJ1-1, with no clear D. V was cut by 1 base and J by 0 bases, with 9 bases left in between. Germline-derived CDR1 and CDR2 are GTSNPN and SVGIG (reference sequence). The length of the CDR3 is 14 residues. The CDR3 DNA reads TGTGCCTGGAGTGCGGTTCAGATGAACACTGAAGCTTTCTTT. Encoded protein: CAWSAVQMNTEAFF.

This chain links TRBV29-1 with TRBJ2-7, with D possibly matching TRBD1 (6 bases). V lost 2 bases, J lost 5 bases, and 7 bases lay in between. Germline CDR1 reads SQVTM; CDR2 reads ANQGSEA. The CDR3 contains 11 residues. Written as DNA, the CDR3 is TGCAGCGTTGAACAGGGGAACGAGCAGTACTTC. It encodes CSVEQGNEQYF.

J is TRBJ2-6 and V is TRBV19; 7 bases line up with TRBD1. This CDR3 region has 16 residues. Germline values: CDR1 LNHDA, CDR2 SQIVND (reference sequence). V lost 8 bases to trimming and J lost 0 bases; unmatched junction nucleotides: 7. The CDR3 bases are TGTGCCAGTTCACGGGACAGTCGCTCTGGGGCCAACGTCCTGACTTTC. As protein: CASSRDSRSGANVLTF.

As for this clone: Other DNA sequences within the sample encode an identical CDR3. The chain's CDR3 is CASSLSGNQPQHF. The CDR3 bases are TGCGCCAGCAGCTTATCGGGGAATCAGCCCCAGCATTTT. V usage is TRBV5-1 and J usage is TRBJ1-5; D is unclear. CDR3 length: 13 amino acids. CDR1 is SGHRS and CDR2 is YFSETQ in the germline V gene. Trimming shortened V by 2 bases and J by 4 bases, and 7 bases separated the two germline ends.

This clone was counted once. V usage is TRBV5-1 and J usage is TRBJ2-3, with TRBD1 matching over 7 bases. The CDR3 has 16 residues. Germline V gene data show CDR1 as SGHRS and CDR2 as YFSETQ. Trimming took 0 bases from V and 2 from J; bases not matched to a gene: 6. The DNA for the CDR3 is TGCGCCAGCAGCTTGGGAGTACAGGGGTCCACAGATACGCAGTATTTT. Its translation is CASSLGVQGSTDTQYF. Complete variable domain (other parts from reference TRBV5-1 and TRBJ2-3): KAGVTQTPRYLIKTRGQQVTLSCSPISGHRSVSWYQQTPGQGLQFLFEYFSETQRNKGNFPGRFSGRQFSNSRSEMNVSTLELGDSALYLCASSLGVQGSTDTQYFGPGTRLTVL.

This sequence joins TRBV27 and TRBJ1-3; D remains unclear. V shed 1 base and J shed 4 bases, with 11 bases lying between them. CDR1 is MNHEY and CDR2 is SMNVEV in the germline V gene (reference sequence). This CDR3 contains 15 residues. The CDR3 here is CASSLLVGSGNTIYF. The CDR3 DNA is TGTGCCAGCAGTTTATTAGTAGGTTCCGGAAACACCATATATTTT.

CDR3 nucleotides: TGTGCCAGCAGCTTGGGTAGCGGGCCCTACAATGAGCAGTTCTTC. Its protein product is CASSLGSGPYNEQFF. The chain employs TRBV5-4 and TRBJ2-1; TRBD2 matches at 7 bases. Unmatched junction bases numbered 2, after V lost 0 bases and J lost 2 bases. The V gene's germline CDR1 is SGHNT and CDR2 YYREEE (reference sequence). The CDR3 runs 15 residues.

In DNA, the CDR3 is TGTGCCAGCAGTTACAGTGTAGCCACTGAAGCTTTCTTT. This gives the protein CASSYSVATEAFF. The genes are TRBV6-5 and TRBJ1-1; D unclear. V gave up 2 bases and J gave up 4 bases, with 8 bases separating them. Germline V CDR1 and CDR2: MNHEY, SVGAGI. The CDR3 is 13 amino acids.

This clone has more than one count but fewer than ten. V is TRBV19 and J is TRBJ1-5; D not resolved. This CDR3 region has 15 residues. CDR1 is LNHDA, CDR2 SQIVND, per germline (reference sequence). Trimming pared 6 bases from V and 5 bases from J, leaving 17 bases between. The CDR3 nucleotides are TGTGCCAGTAGACCGCCGCGTGGTGCGGATCAGCCCCAGCATTTT. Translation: CASRPPRGADQPQHF.

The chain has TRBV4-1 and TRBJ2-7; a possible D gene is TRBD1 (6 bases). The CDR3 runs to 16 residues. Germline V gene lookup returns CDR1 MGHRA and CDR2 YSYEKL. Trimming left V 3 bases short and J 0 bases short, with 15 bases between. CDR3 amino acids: CASSQGATRGSYEQYF. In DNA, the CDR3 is TGCGCCAGCAGCCAGGGGGCGACCCGGGGCTCCTACGAGCAGTACTTC.

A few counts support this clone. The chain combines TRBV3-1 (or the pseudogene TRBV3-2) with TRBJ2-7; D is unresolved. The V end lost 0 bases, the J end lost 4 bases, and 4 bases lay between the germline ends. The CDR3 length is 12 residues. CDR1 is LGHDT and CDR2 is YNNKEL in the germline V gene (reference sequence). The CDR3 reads CASSQDAYEQYF. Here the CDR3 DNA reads TGTGCCAGCAGCCAAGACGCTTACGAGCAGTACTTC.

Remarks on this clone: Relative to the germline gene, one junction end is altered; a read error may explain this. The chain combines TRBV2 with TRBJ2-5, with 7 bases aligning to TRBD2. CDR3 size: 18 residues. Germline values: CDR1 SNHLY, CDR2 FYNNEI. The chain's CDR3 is CASGSPGRGSGEAETQYF. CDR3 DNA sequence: TGCGCCAGCGGCTCCCCTGGGCGAGGGAGCGGGGAAGCAGAGACCCAGTACTTC.

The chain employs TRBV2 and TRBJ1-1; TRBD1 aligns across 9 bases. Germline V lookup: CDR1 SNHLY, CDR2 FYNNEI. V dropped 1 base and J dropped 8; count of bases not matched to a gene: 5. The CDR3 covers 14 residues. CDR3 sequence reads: CASSEVYGTGEAFF. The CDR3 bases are TGTGCCAGCAGTGAAGTATACGGGACAGGGGAAGCTTTCTTT.

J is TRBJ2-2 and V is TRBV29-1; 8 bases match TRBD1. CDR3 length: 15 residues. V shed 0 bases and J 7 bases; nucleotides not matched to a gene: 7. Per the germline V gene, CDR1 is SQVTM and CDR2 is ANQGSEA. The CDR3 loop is CSVEDFPGQDGELFF. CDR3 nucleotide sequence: TGCAGCGTTGAAGATTTCCCGGGACAGGACGGGGAGCTGTTTTTT.